The next 30 T cell receptor beta chains were all read from a single sample in a study of blood T cells in healthy people across ages. Primed by a sample-barcoded 5' primer and a J-beta primer mix, a second PCR proceeded for about 6 to 11 cycles. From the 5' RACE reads, TCRdb called clonotypes with MiXCR, one entry per CDR3 protein. The sample yields 600,000 or so distinct CDR3 sequences, about 21% seen once. The sample consisted of blood. These receptors originate from a man between 65 and 80 years old in good health.

Ten or more counts support this clonotype. The V and J genes are TRBV20-1 and TRBJ2-5; possibly TRBD2 for D (6 bases). Per germline, CDR1 DFQATT and CDR2 SNEGSKA (reference sequence). The V and J ends lost 1 base and 5 bases respectively, with 8 bases between them. CDR3 length: 12 amino acids. The CDR3 DNA reads as TGCAGTGCTAGAGTGGGAGGCGAGACCCAGTACTTC. Encoded protein: CSARVGGETQYF.

This clonotype was recorded a few times. The V gene is TRBV21-1, the J gene TRBJ2-5; the tabulated D call, TRBD2, remains unverified against the DNA. TRBV21-1 is a known pseudogene. This CDR3 has 14 residues. In nucleotides, the CDR3 is TGTGCCAGCGGCAAACAGGACGGAGGAGTGACCCAGTACTTC. Translated: CASGKQDGGVTQYF.

This clonotype has only a few counts. The CDR3 region is CASSNGRSYGYTF. Written as DNA, the CDR3 is TGTGCCAGCAGCAACGGACGGTCCTATGGCTACACCTTC. The rearrangement uses TRBV12-3 or TRBV12-4 and TRBJ1-2, with D hard to call. The CDR3 contains 13 residues. V lost 6 bases, J lost 4 bases, and 12 bases lay in between.

This clonotype was observed a handful of times. The chain has TRBV7-2 and TRBJ2-5; TRBD1 matches 11 bases. The CDR3 extends over 15 amino acids. Per germline, CDR1 SGHTA and CDR2 FQGNSA. The junction had 8 bases not matched to a gene; V was cut back by 7 bases and J by 4 bases. Here the CDR3 reads CASMSDRGRVETQYF. The CDR3 bases are TGTGCCAGCATGTCGGACAGGGGGCGCGTAGAGACCCAGTACTTC.

This clonotype occurred many times. This chain uses TRBV5-5 with TRBJ2-1; 7 bases agree with TRBD1. CDR1 and CDR2 from the germline V gene are SGHKS and YYEKEE (reference sequence). The CDR3 extends over 15 amino acids. Trimming at V came to 0 bases and at J to 8 bases, leaving 8 bases not matched to a gene. This CDR3 is CASSLEDRVFHEQFF. Written as DNA, the CDR3 is TGTGCCAGCAGCTTGGAAGACAGGGTATTCCATGAGCAGTTCTTC.

In its sample, this clonotype was seen a few times. The CDR3 bases are TGTGCCAGCCGCCAGGGACTATATCGAGGCAATGAGCAGTTCTTC. Amino acid sequence: CASRQGLYRGNEQFF. The J gene is TRBJ2-1, the V gene TRBV7-8, with 7 bases fitting TRBD2. Germline CDR1 SGHVS, CDR2 FQNEAQ. This CDR3 comprises 15 residues. With 8 bases clipped from V and 6 bases from J, the junction kept 13 bases outside the gene matches.

The chain carries TRBV24-1 and TRBJ1-2; TRBD1 agrees at 10 bases. Germline lookup yields CDR1 KGHDR and CDR2 SFDVKD. CDR3 size: 13 residues. Unmatched junction bases numbered 1, after V lost 3 bases and J lost 7 bases. CDR3 in amino acids: CATSDRTGGGYTF. Written as DNA, the CDR3 is TGTGCCACCAGTGATCGGACAGGGGGTGGCTACACCTTC.

The rearrangement joins TRBV6-5 to TRBJ2-7, with D perhaps matching TRBD1 (6 bases). The CDR3 runs to 12 residues. Trimming removed 7 bases from V and 5 bases from J, with 12 bases in between. Per the germline V gene, CDR1 is MNHEY and CDR2 is SVGAGI. This chain's CDR3 is CASKRGGDEQYF. The CDR3 bases are TGTGCCAGCAAAAGAGGGGGAGACGAGCAGTACTTC.

This clonotype was observed a handful of times. The rearrangement links TRBV3-1 to TRBJ2-5; the D is unclear. The closer fit of TRBJ2-1 to the DNA end suggests the J call may be wrong. CDR3 length: 15 amino acids. From germline, CDR1 is LGHDT and CDR2 YNNKEL (reference sequence). The CDR3 reads CASSQDVLGFDEQFF. The CDR3 nucleotides read TGTGCCAGCAGCCAAGATGTGCTGGGGTTTGATGAGCAGTTCTTC.

A remark on this clonotype: The junction differs from germline at one of its ends, possibly a read error. The chain uses TRBV2 and TRBJ2-5, with a tentative D call TRBD2 (5 bases). Germline V gives CDR1 SNHLY, CDR2 FYNNEI. This CDR3 is 12 amino acids long. The CDR3 region has the DNA TGTGCCAGTGCCCGGGAACAAGACACCCAGTACTTC. Its protein product is CASAREQDTQYF.

The chain combines TRBV12-3 or TRBV12-4 with TRBJ1-1; D is unclear. V lost 5 bases, J lost 4 bases, and 11 bases lay in between. This CDR3 contains 13 residues. CDR3 in DNA: TGTGCCAGCAGTCGGGCCAGCGGCACTGAAGCTTTCTTT. Protein: CASSRASGTEAFF.

The rearrangement uses TRBV7-9 and TRBJ1-1; no definite D call. V lost 4 bases and J 7 bases, leaving 13 bases between the germline ends. Germline values: CDR1 SEHNR, CDR2 FQNEAQ (reference sequence). The CDR3 totals 13 residues. CDR3 loop: CASSSLDPDEAFF. The CDR3 DNA is TGTGCCAGCAGCTCCCTCGATCCGGATGAAGCTTTCTTT.

CDR3 in DNA: TGTGCCATCGGGGCGGGACGGGGGTACGAGCAGTACTTC. Its translation: CAIGAGRGYEQYF. The chain couples TRBV10-3 to TRBJ2-7; tentative D call: TRBD2 (6 bases). V was shortened by 8 bases and J by 4 bases, with 15 bases between the two germline ends. Per germline, CDR1 ENHRY and CDR2 SYGVKD. The CDR3 consists of 13 residues.

This clonotype was counted between two and nine times. The chain links TRBV30 to TRBJ2-1; D is unresolved. The J call is doubtful: the DNA matches TRBJ2-5 better. This CDR3 is built from 12 residues. Germline assignment: CDR1 GTSNPN and CDR2 SVGIG (reference sequence). CDR3 DNA: TGTGCCTGGAGTGAGAGAGAAGAGACCCAGTACTTC. Protein: CAWSEREETQYF.

This clonotype was found many times. The genes are TRBV29-1 and TRBJ2-5; the match to TRBD1 covers 7 bases. The DNA end lines up better with TRBJ2-7; the J call may be wrong. The germline V gene encodes CDR1 SQVTM and CDR2 ANQGSEA. The length of the CDR3 is 14 residues. The CDR3 is CSVVGETGSYEQYF. CDR3 coding DNA: TGCAGCGTTGTGGGGGAGACAGGGTCCTACGAGCAGTACTTC.

V and J are TRBV27 and TRBJ2-7; D possibly corresponds to TRBD2 (6 bases). Per the germline V gene, CDR1 is MNHEY and CDR2 is SMNVEV (reference sequence). Trimming left V 1 base short and J 7 bases short, with 14 bases between. This CDR3 region has 14 residues. CDR3 coding DNA: TGTGCCAGCAGTTTATGGGCTCCTGGGGGGGAGCAGTACTTC. It is translated as CASSLWAPGGEQYF.

The chain is built from TRBV7-9 and TRBJ2-5; no clear D. Matching the DNA end better, TRBJ2-7 makes the J call doubtful. The CDR3 runs to 14 residues. Germline loops: CDR1 SEHNR, CDR2 FQNEAQ (reference sequence). As DNA, the CDR3 is TGTGCCAGCAGCTTAGCAGGGATCCCCTACGAGCAGTACTTC. This translates into CASSLAGIPYEQYF.

The gene calls are TRBV28 and TRBJ2-7; 10 bases line up with TRBD2. Trimming removed 6 bases from V and 3 bases from J; junction bases left unmatched: 11. CDR1 and CDR2 from the germline V gene are MDHEN and SYDVKM. The CDR3 has 16 amino acids. The CDR3 DNA sequence: TGTGCCAGCAGCCCGACTAGCGGGCGATTTGTCTACGAGCAGTACTTC. It codes for CASSPTSGRFVYEQYF.

In this sample, this clonotype turned up a few times. The genes are TRBV6-2 or TRBV6-3 and TRBJ1-5; maybe TRBD1 (5 bases). The CDR3 sequence is 12 residues long. V was cut by 8 bases and J by 9 bases, with 14 bases left in between. Germline loops: CDR1 MNHEY, CDR2 SVGEGT. CDR3 DNA: TGTGCCAGCCGGGACGGGGCAAGGCCCCAGCATTTT. Translation gives CASRDGARPQHF.

This clonotype was observed a handful of times. The chain employs TRBV28 and TRBJ2-3, with TRBD1 as a possible D gene (6 bases). CDR3 length equals 14 residues. V gave up 1 base and J gave up 4 bases, with 9 bases separating them. Germline values: CDR1 MDHEN, CDR2 SYDVKM. The CDR3 here is CASSLFGGADTQYF. For the CDR3, the DNA is TGTGCCAGCAGTTTATTTGGGGGCGCAGATACGCAGTATTTT.

CDR3 sequence (DNA): TGCAGTGCTAGACGACTAGCGGGAGACAATGGGAATGAGCAGTTCTTC. Translated, it gives CSARRLAGDNGNEQFF. The J gene is TRBJ2-1, the V gene TRBV20-1, with TRBD2 identical over 12 bases. J was trimmed by 7 bases and V by 2 bases; bases with no gene match: 9. This CDR3 is built from 16 residues. The germline CDR1 and CDR2 sequences are DFQATT and SNEGSKA (reference sequence).

This clonotype was seen only a few times. The chain recombines TRBV7-9 with TRBJ1-5; unclear D gene. Germline V lookup: CDR1 SEHNR, CDR2 FQNEAQ (reference sequence). Trimming cost V 4 bases and J 6 bases, with 10 bases left between them. This CDR3 comprises 13 residues. The CDR3 loop is CASSSDVFQPQHF. The CDR3 nucleotides are TGTGCCAGCAGCTCAGACGTGTTTCAGCCCCAGCATTTT.

In this sample, this clonotype turned up a few times. This sequence joins TRBV5-1 and TRBJ2-5, with D maybe TRBD1 (5 bases). This CDR3 is built from 15 residues. Deletions cut 0 bases from V and 1 base from J, with 10 bases between. Germline CDR1 reads SGHRS; CDR2 reads YFSETQ. The CDR3 reads CASSLGAGLQETQYF. The CDR3 bases are TGCGCCAGCAGCTTGGGGGCAGGGCTCCAAGAGACCCAGTACTTC.

This rearrangement joins TRBV20-1 to TRBJ2-1, with TRBD2 as a possible D gene (6 bases). With 6 bases removed from V and 0 bases from J, the gap between germline ends came to 15 bases. This CDR3 has 15 amino acids. Germline V CDR1 and CDR2: DFQATT, SNEGSKA (reference sequence). The CDR3, as DNA: TGCAGTGCACTCGTTCTAGCGCTCTCCTACAATGAGCAGTTCTTC. Translated, it gives CSALVLALSYNEQFF.

This clonotype has at least ten counts. The gene calls are TRBV19 and TRBJ1-4, with D possibly matching TRBD1 (5 bases). The CDR3 is made up of 13 amino acids. Trimming cost V 3 bases and J 5 bases, with 7 bases left between them. Germline V gene lookup returns CDR1 LNHDA and CDR2 SQIVND (reference sequence). The chain's CDR3 is CASSMDTNEKLFF. As DNA, the CDR3 is TGTGCCAGTAGTATGGACACCAATGAAAAACTGTTTTTT.

This clonotype has only a few counts. This chain joins TRBV5-1 and TRBJ2-4; TRBD1 is a possible D gene (6 bases). V was trimmed by 5 bases and J by 5 bases, leaving 17 bases between them. Germline loops: CDR1 SGHRS, CDR2 YFSETQ. The CDR3 runs 15 residues. CDR3 region: CASRGDTGSENIQYF. The CDR3 coding sequence is TGCGCCAGCAGGGGAGACACAGGGAGCGAAAACATTCAGTACTTC. The variable domain in full, completed from reference TRBV5-1 and TRBJ2-4, reads KAGVTQTPRYLIKTRGQQVTLSCSPISGHRSVSWYQQTPGQGLQFLFEYFSETQRNKGNFPGRFSGRQFSNSRSEMNVSTLELGDSALYLCASRGDTGSENIQYFGAGTRLSVL.

The V gene is TRBV7-2, the J gene TRBJ2-5; 12 nucleotides match TRBD2. The CDR3 contains 19 residues. The V and J ends lost 6 bases and 5 bases, in that order; junction bases with no gene match: 19. Germline assignment: CDR1 SGHTA and CDR2 FQGNSA. The CDR3 sequence is CASSFPRLAGARGLETQYF. The CDR3 DNA reads TGTGCCAGCAGTTTCCCCCGACTAGCGGGAGCTAGGGGTTTGGAGACCCAGTACTTC.

The genes are TRBV18 and TRBJ1-2; tentatively, D is TRBD1 (5 bases). The CDR3 runs 15 residues. V was clipped by 3 bases and J by 4 bases, with 15 bases between them. Germline assignment: CDR1 KGHSH and CDR2 LQKENI. In DNA form, the CDR3 reads TGTGCCAGCTCACCGTCTCAGGGTATCATCTATGGCTACACCTTC. The encoded protein is CASSPSQGIIYGYTF.

This clonotype was seen repeatedly, ten times or more. The genes are TRBV4-2 and TRBJ1-4; a weak D match, TRBD1 (5 bases). V was cut by 0 bases and J by 8 bases, with 13 bases left in between. This CDR3 has 15 amino acids. Germline V gene lookup returns CDR1 LGHNA and CDR2 YNFKEQ. CDR3 residues: CASSQDPQGREKLFF. CDR3 nucleotide sequence: TGTGCCAGCAGCCAAGATCCCCAGGGACGAGAAAAACTGTTTTTT.

This clonotype was detected a few times. The V gene is TRBV5-1, the J gene TRBJ1-1, with a tentative D call TRBD1 (5 bases). The CDR3 totals 15 residues. The germline V gene encodes CDR1 SGHRS and CDR2 YFSETQ. V shed 5 bases and J shed 4 bases, with 18 bases lying between them. CDR3 bases: TGCGCCAGCAGTTTGTCTTCCTTTGGGGGCACTGAAGCTTTCTTT. Translation: CASSLSSFGGTEAFF. The complete variable domain, with remaining parts taken from reference TRBV5-1 and TRBJ1-1, reads KAGVTQTPRYLIKTRGQQVTLSCSPISGHRSVSWYQQTPGQGLQFLFEYFSETQRNKGNFPGRFSGRQFSNSRSEMNVSTLELGDSALYLCASSLSSFGGTEAFFGQGTRLTVV.